A selection of T cell receptor beta chains follows, all from one sample in a study of blood T cell repertoires in COVID-19. Clones were sequenced by immunoSEQ multiplex PCR, and TCRdb holds only the in-frame ones, with some missing. Counted here are 35,000 to 50,000 clones, about 85% occurring once; the ten biggest clones make up 12%. Material: peripheral blood. Receptors originate from a human donor in a cohort sampled during active COVID-19. Each CDR3 is given without its conserved first and last residue.

TRBV11-1,ASSFPGTGVEQY
TRBV2,ASSGTGDPNSPLH
TRBV19,ASSIVGGVNIQY
TRBV7-9,ASSVPTGETNEKLF
TRBV9,ASSVRTGGVYEQY
TRBV19,ASSMQTGGGNQPQH
TRBV3-1/TRBV3-2,ASSPSGGRTDTQY
TRBV6-1,ASSEGRGGHTQY
TRBV6-5,ASSTPGPRYEQY
TRBV10-3,AISESTGGVQQF
TRBV7-2,ASSLTRAGGLVTQY
TRBV3-1/TRBV3-2,ASSQDTGGHTQY
TRBV5-6,ASSDRDRVAGANVLT
TRBV6-5,ASSYLSPSGSYEQY
TRBV10-3,AIRTSGETQY
TRBV4-2,ASSQSRDSEQF
TRBV19,ASSMEQGSSPLH
TRBV5-1,ASSLTGGNTEAF
TRBV7-9,ASRTGQGQTGELF
TRBV4-3,ASSQDRLNTGELF
TRBV18,ASSPDKNYGYT
TRBV6-5,ASSYSPGNTEAF
TRBV2,ASNSGTQTKNEQF
TRBV6-5,ASSYRGPSPDTQY
TRBV30,AWNRGGSTDTQY
TRBV28,ASGPGGLQETQY
TRBV21-1,ASRLLGSGLYEQY
TRBV29-1,SVGEPYEQY
TRBV29-1,SVEPGGSGNTIY
TRBV5-1,ASSTGQGATNEKLF
TRBV2,ASTLKGFRAYNEQF
TRBV28,ASSSPWTGTNIQY
TRBV7-2,ASIMDRGYDTQY
TRBV4-1,ASSQDYRGVTEAF
TRBV7-3,ASSLRPDRMSEQF
TRBV3-1/TRBV3-2,ASSQVGSGTEAF
TRBV5-4,ASSLTGTSDEQF
TRBV6-4,ASSDSIAGGRRNEQF
TRBV7-8,ASSLTSGGGLETQY
TRBV7-9,ASSFEWGGEGREQY
TRBV2,ASSEARINQPQH
TRBV24-1,ATSVQGGGTQETQY
TRBV2,ASKISRSSGNTIY
TRBV7-8,ASSTSTALAGETQY
TRBV3-1/TRBV3-2,ASSLLAGGLNEQF
TRBV19,ASSLGRGYGYT
TRBV5-1,ASSLGTGGETQY
TRBV7-3,ASSAGQYVVDEKLF
TRBV5-6,ASSLAGAVGETQY
TRBV4-3,ASSQGGGNEKLF
TRBV19,ASSSAGGTDTQY
TRBV6-2/TRBV6-3,ASSYPPQDRGEAF
TRBV30,AWSDRLRGQPQH